This TCR beta chain originates from a study of cytomegalovirus exposure and HLA in healthy donors. The CDR3 length is 13 residues. Germline CDR1 is MNHNS and CDR2 is SASEGT. J lost 11 bases, V lost 10 bases, and 13 bases had no gene match. Study findings and constraints: Segments of the TCR beta V type were, in most cases, productive about 87% or about 30% of the time in an earlier analysis. TCR beta sequences reportedly predicted the HLA-A and HLA-B alleles of most subjects accurately.

PCR amplification relied on 60 Vbeta primers (plus 13 Jbeta primers). TCRdb's copy holds only in-frame clones and misses some; the assay was immunoSEQ multiplex PCR. The table includes about 160,000 clones, over 80% detected once. Turning to this clone: The antigen remains undetermined.

Material: PBMCs. The chain links TRBV6-1 to TRBJ2-5; TRBD1 matches at 10 bases. This receptor was identified in a man over 45 in good health and CMV-seropositive. CDR3 sequence: CAISDRGRWEQYF. CDR3 DNA: TGTGCCATCTCAGACAGGGGGCGCTGGGAGCAGTACTTC.